The next 7 T cell receptor beta chains were all read from a single sample in a study of T cells in Graves' hyperthyroidism and ophthalmopathy (dated 2019 in TCRdb). Library method: multiplex PCR. Sequencing took place on an Illumina HiSeq 2000. The TCR beta CDR3 regions were amplified from the RNA transcripts. A first-round RT-PCR of the TCR CDR3 used the HTBI primer set with the Qiagen OneStep RT-PCR kit. The raw public data were reprocessed by TCRdb itself: fastp quality trimming at Q25, MiXCR clonotype calling, in-frame beta chains only. A single entry per CDR3 protein holds the most common genes and DNA from its merged rows. The sample yields hundreds of thousands of distinct CDR3 sequences; around 15% were counted once. The ten largest make up less than 15% of the sample. Sequencing was done on a sample of blood. Receptor source: a man in his late teens or twenties with Graves' ophthalmopathy.

Turning to this clonotype: Germline is not matched at one junction end, which may reflect a read error. This chain joins TRBV4-1 and TRBJ2-5, with TRBD1 matching over 7 bases. The CDR3 length is 16 residues. Germline V gives CDR1 MGHRA, CDR2 YSYEKL. This chain's CDR3 is CASSHPDSHRGEIQYF. The CDR3 DNA is TGCGCCAGCAGCCATCCTGACTCCCACAGGGGAGAGATCCAGTACTTC.

This chain connects TRBV9 to TRBJ1-5; no clear D gene. V was cut by 4 bases and J by 6 bases, with 14 bases left in between. CDR1 and CDR2 from the germline V gene are SGDLS and YYNGEE. The length of the CDR3 is 14 residues. The CDR3 nucleotides are TGTGCCAGCAGCCGAGCCGCCGGGTTTCAGCCCCAGCATTTT. Amino acids: CASSRAAGFQPQHF. The complete variable domain, with remaining parts taken from reference TRBV9 and TRBJ1-5, reads DSGVTQTPKHLITATGQRVTLRCSPRSGDLSVYWYQQSLDQGLQFLIQYYNGEERAKGNILERFSAQQFPDLHSELNLSSLELGDSALYFCASSRAAGFQPQHFGDGTRLSIL.

The J gene is TRBJ2-7, the V gene TRBV10-3, with D tentatively TRBD1 (6 bases). CDR1 is ENHRY, CDR2 SYGVKD, per germline. This CDR3 spans 12 amino acids. The germline V and J ends were trimmed by 4 bases and 4 bases, with 8 bases remaining between them. CDR3 residues: CAISVDRYEQYF. Here the CDR3 DNA reads TGTGCCATCAGTGTTGACAGGTACGAGCAGTACTTC.

As concerns this clonotype: Being one base from a much bigger clone, this may be a read error. V and J are TRBV10-3 and TRBJ2-7, with D unresolved. V was pared by 11 bases and J by 4 bases, with 12 bases between. The CDR3 sequence is 11 residues long. From germline, CDR1 is ENHRY and CDR2 SYGVKD. The CDR3 spells CASTFGYEQYF. The CDR3 DNA is TGTGCCTCGACGTTCGGTTACGAGCAGTACTTC.

This clonotype was recorded once. Since a much larger clone is just one base distant, this may be a read error. This chain joins TRBV2 and TRBJ2-4; unclear D gene. Per the germline V gene, CDR1 is SNHLY and CDR2 is FYNNEI. CDR3 length: 14 residues. CDR3 nucleotide sequence: TGTGTCAGCAACCCCCAAGGAGTCAAAAACATTCAGTACTTC. Amino acid sequence: CVSNPQGVKNIQYF.

This clonotype has more than one count but fewer than ten. A clone one base away is much larger, so this may be a read error. The chain couples TRBV11-3 to TRBJ1-6; unclear D gene. This CDR3 is 12 amino acids long. V was trimmed by 1 base and J by 8 bases, leaving 3 bases between them. The V gene's germline CDR1 is SGHNT and CDR2 YENEEA. CDR3: CASSLGDSPLHF. The CDR3 bases are TGTGCCAGCAGCTTAGGGGATTCACCCCTCCACTTT.

This clonotype was seen a handful of times. This chain links TRBV4-1 with TRBJ1-2, with D maybe TRBD1 (5 bases). V dropped 0 bases and J dropped 8 bases, with 16 bases sitting between them. This CDR3 is 15 amino acids long. CDR1 and CDR2 from the germline V gene are MGHRA and YSYEKL. The CDR3 nucleotides read TGCGCCAGCAGCCAAGATCCCACGGCAGGGCGCGGCTACACCTTC. Its translation: CASSQDPTAGRGYTF.